This T cell receptor (beta chain) was captured in a study of blood T cell repertoires in COVID-19. Study overall: The United States, Italy and Spain supplied acute and convalescent COVID-19 samples. PBMCs, B-cell-depleted T cells, or T cells provided the cDNA or gDNA that made up the material.

In the original analysis: Cell counts per sample came from amplifying reference gene primers. Clones were sequenced by immunoSEQ multiplex PCR, and TCRdb holds only the in-frame ones, with some missing. V, J and clone size are taken as reported in that table, and D and trimming were inferred from the DNA itself. Of 380,000 or so clones listed, 65% to 90% are singletons. One Seattle source followed patients from active infection through their disease course. This clone was observed a handful of times. Sequenced input: peripheral blood. This clonotype was obtained from a woman aged 55-70 years with COVID-19, enrolled during active disease.

Here the CDR3 reads CASGVRGFTEAFF. CDR3 nucleotide sequence: TGTGCCTCAGGGGTAAGGGGGTTCACTGAAGCTTTCTTT. The chain couples TRBV27 to TRBJ1-1; TRBD1 might be the D (6 bases). V lost 11 bases and J lost 4, with 17 bases in between. The CDR3 length is 13 residues. Per the germline V gene, CDR1 is MNHEY and CDR2 is SMNVEV (reference sequence).